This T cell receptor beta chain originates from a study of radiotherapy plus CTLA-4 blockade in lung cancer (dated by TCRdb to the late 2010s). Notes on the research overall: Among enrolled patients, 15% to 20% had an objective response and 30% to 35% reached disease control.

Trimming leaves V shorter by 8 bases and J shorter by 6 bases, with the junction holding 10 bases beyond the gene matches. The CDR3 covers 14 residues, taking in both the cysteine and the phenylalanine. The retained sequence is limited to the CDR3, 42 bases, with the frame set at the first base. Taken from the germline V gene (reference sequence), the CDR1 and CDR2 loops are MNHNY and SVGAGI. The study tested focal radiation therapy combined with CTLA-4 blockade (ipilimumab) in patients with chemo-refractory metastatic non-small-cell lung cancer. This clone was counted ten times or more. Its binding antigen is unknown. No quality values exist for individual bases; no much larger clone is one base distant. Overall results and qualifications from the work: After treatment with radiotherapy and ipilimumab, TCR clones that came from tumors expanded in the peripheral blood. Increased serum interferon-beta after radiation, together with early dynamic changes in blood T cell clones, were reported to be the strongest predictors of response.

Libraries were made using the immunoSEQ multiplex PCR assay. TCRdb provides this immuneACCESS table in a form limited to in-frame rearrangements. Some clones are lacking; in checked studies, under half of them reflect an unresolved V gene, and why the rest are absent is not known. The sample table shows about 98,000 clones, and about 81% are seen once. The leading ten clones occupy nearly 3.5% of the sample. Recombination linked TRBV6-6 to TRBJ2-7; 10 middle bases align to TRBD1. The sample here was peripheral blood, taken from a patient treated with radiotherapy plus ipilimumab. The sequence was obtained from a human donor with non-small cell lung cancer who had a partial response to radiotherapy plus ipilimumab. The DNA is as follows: TGTGCCAGCGAAAGGGACAGGGGACGTTCCGAGCAGTACTTC. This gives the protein CASERDRGRSEQYF.